This passage covers 21 T cell receptor beta chains from one sample sequenced in a study of OX40 agonist ivuxolimab in advanced cancers. Assay used: immunoSEQ multiplex PCR; TCRdb lists only in-frame clones, some missing. The sample records 90,000 to 100,000 clones, roughly nine tenths being singletons. The source was CD4+ or CD8+ T cells sorted from blood, collected in a trial of the OX40 agonist ivuxolimab. These receptors all stem from an adult with an advanced solid tumor such as melanoma, head and neck, liver or kidney cancer.

This sequence joins TRBV9 and TRBJ1-1; D may be TRBD1 (5 bases). This CDR3 spans 16 amino acids. With 3 bases removed from V and 6 bases from J, the gap between germline ends came to 21 bases. Germline CDR1 reads SGDLS; CDR2 reads YYNGEE. The CDR3 DNA follows: TGTGCCAGCAGCGCCAGTCTTGGTACAGGAGGCGCTGAAGCTTTCTTT. It translates to CASSASLGTGGAEAFF. Full variable domain (remainder filled in from reference TRBV9 and TRBJ1-1): DSGVTQTPKHLITATGQRVTLRCSPRSGDLSVYWYQQSLDQGLQFLIQYYNGEERAKGNILERFSAQQFPDLHSELNLSSLELGDSALYFCASSASLGTGGAEAFFGQGTRLTVV.

The J gene is TRBJ1-5, the V gene TRBV19; 12 nucleotides match TRBD1. This CDR3 is built from 18 residues. Germline trimming cut 5 bases from V and 2 bases from J; bases unmatched to any gene: 10. The V gene's germline CDR1 is LNHDA and CDR2 SQIVND (reference sequence). The CDR3 is CASSLGQGAYRGNQPQHF. For the CDR3, the DNA is TGTGCCAGTAGTTTGGGACAGGGGGCCTATCGGGGCAATCAGCCCCAGCATTTT.

Here the CDR3 reads CASRTGGGGMPQHF. CDR3 coding DNA: TGTGCCAGCCGTACAGGGGGAGGCGGAATGCCCCAGCATTTT. The chain combines TRBV6-1 with TRBJ1-5; 8 nucleotides match TRBD1. The length of the CDR3 is 14 residues. Germline values: CDR1 MNHNS, CDR2 SASEGT. V was pared by 8 bases and J by 9 bases, with 12 bases of the junction left unmatched.

As regards this clone: The sample carries other DNA sequences with the same CDR3. This sequence joins TRBV28 and TRBJ2-7, with D maybe TRBD2 (6 bases). Trimming took 5 bases from V and 3 from J, leaving 11 bases between them. The CDR3 contains 13 residues. CDR1 is MDHEN and CDR2 is SYDVKM in the germline V gene. In DNA form, the CDR3 reads TGTGCCAGCAGTCCTGGAGGGAGCTACGAGCAGTACTTC. Residues: CASSPGGSYEQYF.

The chain couples TRBV7-2 to TRBJ2-5; no reliable D call. The ends were cut back, 1 base at V and 5 bases at J, with 5 bases in the middle. The CDR3 contains 12 residues. CDR1 and CDR2 (germline): SGHTA, FQGNSA. CDR3: CASSLDRETQYF. Here the CDR3 DNA reads TGTGCCAGCAGCTTAGATCGGGAGACCCAGTACTTC. Full variable domain (outside the CDR3, taken from reference TRBV7-2 and TRBJ2-5): GAGVSQSPSNKVTEKGKDVELRCDPISGHTALYWYRQSLGQGLEFLIYFQGNSAPDKSGLPSDRFSAERTGGSVSTLTIQRTQQEDSAVYLCASSLDRETQYFGPGTRLLVL.

The chain combines TRBV2 with TRBJ1-5; a possible D gene is TRBD1 (6 bases). Germline CDR1 reads SNHLY; CDR2 reads FYNNEI. The CDR3 runs to 14 residues. Trimming removed 5 bases from V and 3 bases from J, with 11 bases in between. The CDR3 DNA sequence: TGTGCCAGCAGTTGGACAGATATCAATCAGCCCCAGCATTTT. Protein product: CASSWTDINQPQHF.

The rearrangement joins TRBV5-6 to TRBJ1-6; D might be TRBD1 (6 bases). V was clipped by 4 bases and J by 6 bases, with 11 bases between them. The CDR3 sequence is 14 residues long. Germline V lookup: CDR1 SGHDT, CDR2 YYEEEE. Here the CDR3 DNA reads TGTGCCAGCAGCCCCGGACAGATTAATTCACCCCTCCACTTT. Amino acid sequence: CASSPGQINSPLHF.

This clone was seen more than once but under ten times. V usage is TRBV25-1 and J usage is TRBJ2-7; 7 bases are shared with TRBD1. This CDR3 has 17 amino acids. The ends lost 0 bases at V and 5 bases at J; junction bases unmatched: 13. CDR1 is MGHDK and CDR2 is SYGVNS in the germline V gene. The CDR3 loop is CASSEYGRGSALHEQYF. The CDR3 DNA is TGTGCCAGCAGTGAATACGGCAGGGGGTCCGCCCTCCACGAGCAGTACTTC.

The V gene is TRBV7-2, the J gene TRBJ2-7; a possible D gene is TRBD1 (5 bases). Germline CDR1 reads SGHTA; CDR2 reads FQGNSA. V lost 4 bases and J 4 bases, leaving 14 bases between the germline ends. The CDR3 covers 14 residues. For the CDR3, the DNA is TGTGCCAGCAGCTCAGGACACATATCATACGAGCAGTACTTC. Amino acids: CASSSGHISYEQYF.

The chain carries TRBV19 and TRBJ1-2; 8 bases are shared with TRBD1. The germline gives CDR1 LNHDA, CDR2 SQIVND (reference sequence). V lost 5 bases and J lost 0; bases outside the gene matches: 5. The CDR3 totals 15 residues. The CDR3 loop reads CASSPSTGANYGYTF. The CDR3 nucleotides are TGTGCCAGTAGTCCGTCGACAGGGGCTAACTATGGCTACACCTTC.

The chain carries TRBV27 and TRBJ1-1; D is possibly TRBD1 (6 bases). The CDR3 is 15 residues long. With 4 bases removed from V and 1 base from J, the gap between germline ends came to 13 bases. Germline CDR1 and CDR2: MNHEY and SMNVEV (reference sequence). This CDR3 reads CASSSLGQPNTEAFF. CDR3 in DNA: TGTGCCAGCAGTTCCCTAGGACAGCCGAACACTGAAGCTTTCTTT.

This clone is a singleton in its sample. The rearrangement uses TRBV2 and TRBJ1-5, with a possible D match to TRBD1 (6 bases). Germline CDR1 SNHLY, CDR2 FYNNEI. The CDR3 has 14 amino acids. Trimming removed 7 bases at V and 9 bases at J, with 19 bases between. The CDR3 reads CASTEGVGSSPQHF. In nucleotides, the CDR3 is TGTGCCAGCACCGAGGGGGTCGGGTCCTCGCCCCAGCATTTT.

The rearrangement joins TRBV10-3 to TRBJ2-5, with 8 bases that match TRBD2. Germline trimming cut 4 bases from V and 5 bases from J; bases unmatched to any gene: 6. The germline gives CDR1 ENHRY, CDR2 SYGVKD. This CDR3 is built from 14 residues. The DNA of the CDR3 is TGTGCCATCAGTGGCCCTAGCGGGCCCGAGACCCAGTACTTC. Translation: CAISGPSGPETQYF.

V and J are TRBV10-2 and TRBJ2-7; TRBD1 agrees at 9 bases. The V and J ends lost 6 bases and 5 bases, in that order; junction bases with no gene match: 5. The CDR3 has 13 amino acids. In germline, CDR1 is WSHSY, CDR2 SAAADI. CDR3 nucleotide sequence: TGCGCCAGCAGGGGTTACAGGGGGCACGAGCAGTACTTC. Translation: CASRGYRGHEQYF.

The chain couples TRBV11-1 to TRBJ2-2; D might be TRBD2 (5 bases). The CDR3 spans 15 residues. Germline lookup yields CDR1 SGHAT and CDR2 FQDESV (reference sequence). With 1 base removed from V and 4 bases from J, the gap between germline ends came to 10 bases. This CDR3 reads CASSLEVSGTGELFF. CDR3 DNA: TGTGCCAGCAGCTTAGAAGTAAGCGGCACCGGGGAGCTGTTTTTT.

CDR3 in DNA: TGTGCCAGCAGCTTACTAGCAGGGCCTAGCACAGATACGCAGTATTTT. Translated: CASSLLAGPSTDTQYF. The chain links TRBV7-2 to TRBJ2-3; D could derive from TRBD1 or TRBD2 (5 bases each). Germline V gives CDR1 SGHTA, CDR2 FQGNSA. Trimming left V 2 bases short and J 0 bases short, with 12 bases between. The CDR3 has 16 residues.

The V and J genes are TRBV18 and TRBJ2-7, with D tentatively TRBD1 or TRBD2 (5 bases each). The germline V gene encodes CDR1 KGHSH and CDR2 LQKENI. CDR3 length equals 15 residues. Trimming pared 4 bases from V and 2 bases from J, leaving 15 bases between. For the CDR3, the DNA is TGTGCCAGCTCACGGAACACGGGACCAGCCTACGAGCAGTACTTC. Translating it yields CASSRNTGPAYEQYF.

This chain joins TRBV7-2 and TRBJ2-1; D not certain. This CDR3 region has 16 residues. CDR1 is SGHTA and CDR2 is FQGNSA in the germline V gene. Trimming stripped 8 bases from V and 0 bases from J, with 17 bases between. The CDR3, as DNA: TGTGCCAGCTCCGCCCGACCCCCTGGCTCCTACAATGAGCAGTTCTTC. Translating gives CASSARPPGSYNEQFF.

The J gene is TRBJ2-1, the V gene TRBV6-5, with 7 bases aligning to TRBD1. The CDR3 is 14 amino acids. V trimming: 8 bases; J trimming: 6 bases; junction bases outside the gene matches: 10. Per germline, CDR1 MNHEY and CDR2 SVGAGI. CDR3 nucleotide sequence: TGTGCCAGCTCGACCGGGACAGAACCCAATGAGCAGTTCTTC. Translated, it gives CASSTGTEPNEQFF.

The J gene is TRBJ2-5, the V gene TRBV7-9, with no clear D. The germline gives CDR1 SEHNR, CDR2 FQNEAQ (reference sequence). V was pared by 5 bases and J by 4 bases, with 11 bases between. CDR3 length equals 13 residues. The CDR3 region is CASSRDTPETQYF. The CDR3 DNA is TGTGCCAGCAGCAGGGATACCCCAGAGACCCAGTACTTC.

The genes are TRBV5-4 and TRBJ2-3; weak D call: TRBD1 (5 bases). V was pared by 4 bases and J by 2 bases, with 8 bases between. This CDR3 spans 13 amino acids. Germline lookup yields CDR1 SGHNT and CDR2 YYREEE (reference sequence). The CDR3 DNA reads TGTGCCAGCAGCCGACAGAACACAGATACGCAGTATTTT. Translating gives CASSRQNTDTQYF.